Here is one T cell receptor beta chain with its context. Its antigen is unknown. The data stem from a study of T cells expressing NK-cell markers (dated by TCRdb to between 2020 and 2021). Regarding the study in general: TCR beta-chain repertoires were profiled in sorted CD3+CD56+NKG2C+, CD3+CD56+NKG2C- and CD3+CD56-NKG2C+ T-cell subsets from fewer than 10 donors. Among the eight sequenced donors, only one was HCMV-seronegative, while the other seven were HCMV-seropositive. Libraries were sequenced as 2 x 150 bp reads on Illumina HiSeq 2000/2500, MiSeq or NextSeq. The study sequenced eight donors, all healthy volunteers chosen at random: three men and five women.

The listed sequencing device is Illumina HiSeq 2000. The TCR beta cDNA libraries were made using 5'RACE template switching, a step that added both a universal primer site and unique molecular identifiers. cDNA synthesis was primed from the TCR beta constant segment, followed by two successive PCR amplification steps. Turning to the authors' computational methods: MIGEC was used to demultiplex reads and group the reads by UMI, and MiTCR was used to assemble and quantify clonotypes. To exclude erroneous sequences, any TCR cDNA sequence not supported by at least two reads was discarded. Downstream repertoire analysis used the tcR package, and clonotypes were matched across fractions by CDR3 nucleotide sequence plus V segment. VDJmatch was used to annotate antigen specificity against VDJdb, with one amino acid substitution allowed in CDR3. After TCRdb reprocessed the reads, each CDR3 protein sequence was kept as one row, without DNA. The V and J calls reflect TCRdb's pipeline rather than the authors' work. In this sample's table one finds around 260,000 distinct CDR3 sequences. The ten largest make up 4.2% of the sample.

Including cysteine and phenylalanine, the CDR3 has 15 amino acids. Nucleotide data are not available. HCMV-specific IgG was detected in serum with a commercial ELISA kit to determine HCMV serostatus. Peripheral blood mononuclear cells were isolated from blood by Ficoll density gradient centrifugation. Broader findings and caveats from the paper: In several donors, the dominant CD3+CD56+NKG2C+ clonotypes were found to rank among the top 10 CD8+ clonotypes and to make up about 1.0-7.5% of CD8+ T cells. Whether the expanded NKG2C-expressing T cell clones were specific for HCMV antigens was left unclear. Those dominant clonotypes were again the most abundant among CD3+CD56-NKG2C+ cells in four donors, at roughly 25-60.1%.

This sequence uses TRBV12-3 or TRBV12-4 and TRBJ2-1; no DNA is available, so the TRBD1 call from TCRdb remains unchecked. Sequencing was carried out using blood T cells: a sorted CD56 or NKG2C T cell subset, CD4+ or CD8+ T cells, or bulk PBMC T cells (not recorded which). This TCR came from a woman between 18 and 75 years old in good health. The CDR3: CASSFRGVSYNEQFF.